This T cell receptor beta chain stems from a study of OX40 agonist ivuxolimab in advanced cancers. Across the whole study: From about 23 to 85 years was the age range, with a mean of about 54 years, and over 80% were male.

V was cut by 3 bases and J by 3 bases, with 9 bases left in between. The CDR3 has 13 residues. Germline assignment: CDR1 MNHEY and CDR2 SMNVEV (reference sequence). The table came from immunoSEQ multiplex PCR; TCRdb's copy has only in-frame clones and leaves some out. The profile covers roughly 93,000 clones, with about 90% appearing a single time and roughly 1.6% taken by the ten largest. The receptor was isolated from an adult with an advanced solid tumor such as melanoma, head and neck, liver or kidney cancer. The sequences come from CD4+ or CD8+ T cells sorted from blood, collected in a trial of the OX40 agonist ivuxolimab. The genes are TRBV27 and TRBJ2-7; possibly TRBD1 for D (5 bases). This CDR3 reads CASSLTAGYEQYF. CDR3 nucleotides: TGTGCCAGCAGTTTGACAGCTGGCTACGAGCAGTACTTC.